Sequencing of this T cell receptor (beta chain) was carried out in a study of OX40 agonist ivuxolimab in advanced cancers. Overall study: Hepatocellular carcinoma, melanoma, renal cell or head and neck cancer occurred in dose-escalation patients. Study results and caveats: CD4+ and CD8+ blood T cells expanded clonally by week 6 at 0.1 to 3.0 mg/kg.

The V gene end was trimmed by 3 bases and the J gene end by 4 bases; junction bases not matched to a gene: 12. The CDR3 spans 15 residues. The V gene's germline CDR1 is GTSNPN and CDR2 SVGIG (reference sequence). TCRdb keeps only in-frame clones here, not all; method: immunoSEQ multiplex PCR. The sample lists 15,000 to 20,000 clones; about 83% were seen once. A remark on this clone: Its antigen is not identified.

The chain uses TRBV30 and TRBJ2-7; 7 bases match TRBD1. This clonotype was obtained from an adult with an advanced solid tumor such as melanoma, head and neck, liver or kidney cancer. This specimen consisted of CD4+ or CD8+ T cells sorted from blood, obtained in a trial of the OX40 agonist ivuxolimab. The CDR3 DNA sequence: TGTGCCTGGAGCCATTCTGACAGGGAAATTTACGAGCAGTACTTC. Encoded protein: CAWSHSDREIYEQYF.